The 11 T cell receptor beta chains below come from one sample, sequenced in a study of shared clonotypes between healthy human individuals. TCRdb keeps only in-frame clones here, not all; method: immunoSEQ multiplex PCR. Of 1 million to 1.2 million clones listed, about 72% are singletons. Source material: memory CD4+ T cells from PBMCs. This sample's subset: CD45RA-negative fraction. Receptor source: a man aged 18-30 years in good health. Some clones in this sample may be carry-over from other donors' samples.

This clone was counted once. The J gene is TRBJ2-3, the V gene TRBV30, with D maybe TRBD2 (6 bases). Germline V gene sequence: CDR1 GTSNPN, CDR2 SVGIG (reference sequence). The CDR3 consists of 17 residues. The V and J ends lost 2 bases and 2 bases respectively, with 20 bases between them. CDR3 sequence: CAWSTKSSGGYTDTQYF. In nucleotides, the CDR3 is TGTGCCTGGAGTACGAAAAGTAGCGGAGGGTACACAGATACGCAGTATTTT.

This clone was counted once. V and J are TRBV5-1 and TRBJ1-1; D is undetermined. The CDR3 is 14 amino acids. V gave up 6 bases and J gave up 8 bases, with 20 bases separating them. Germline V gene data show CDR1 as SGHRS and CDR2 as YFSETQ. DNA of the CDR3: TGCGCCAGCAAGGCCGACGTAGGACGGATAGAAGCTTTCTTT. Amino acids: CASKADVGRIEAFF.

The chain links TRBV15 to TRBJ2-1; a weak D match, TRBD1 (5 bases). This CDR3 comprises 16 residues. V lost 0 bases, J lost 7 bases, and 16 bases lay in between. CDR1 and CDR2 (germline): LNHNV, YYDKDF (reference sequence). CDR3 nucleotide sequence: TGTGCCACCAGCAGAGATGGTGGGGTTTACAGGAATGAGCAGTTCTTC. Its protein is CATSRDGGVYRNEQFF. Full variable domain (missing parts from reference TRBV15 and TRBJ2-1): DAMVIQNPRYQVTQFGKPVTLSCSQTLNHNVMYWYQQKSSQAPKLLFHYYDKDFNNEADTPDNFQSRRPNTSFCFLDIRSPGLGDTAMYLCATSRDGGVYRNEQFFGPGTRLTVL.

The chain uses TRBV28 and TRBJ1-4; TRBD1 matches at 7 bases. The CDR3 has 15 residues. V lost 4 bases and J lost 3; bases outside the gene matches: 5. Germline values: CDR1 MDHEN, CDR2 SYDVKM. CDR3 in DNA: TGTGCCAGCAGTTCCTCCGGGACAGCTAATGAAAAACTGTTTTTT. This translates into CASSSSGTANEKLFF.

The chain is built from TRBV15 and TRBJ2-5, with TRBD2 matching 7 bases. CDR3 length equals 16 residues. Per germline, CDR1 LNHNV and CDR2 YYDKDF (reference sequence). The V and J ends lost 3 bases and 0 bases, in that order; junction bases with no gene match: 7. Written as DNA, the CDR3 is TGTGCCACCAGCAGGGGGAGGGGACTCTACCAAGAGACCCAGTACTTC. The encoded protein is CATSRGRGLYQETQYF.

The CDR3 here is CASSGGFGGGETQYF. The CDR3 region has the DNA TGTGCCAGCAGCGGGGGATTCGGGGGAGGAGAGACCCAGTACTTC. The chain has TRBV7-9 and TRBJ2-5; weak D call: TRBD2 (6 bases). The germline gives CDR1 SEHNR, CDR2 FQNEAQ (reference sequence). V was cut by 5 bases and J by 4 bases, with 17 bases left in between. The CDR3 extends over 15 amino acids.

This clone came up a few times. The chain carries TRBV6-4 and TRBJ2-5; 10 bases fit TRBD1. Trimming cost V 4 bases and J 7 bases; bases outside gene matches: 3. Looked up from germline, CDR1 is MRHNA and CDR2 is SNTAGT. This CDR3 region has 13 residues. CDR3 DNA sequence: TGTGCCAGCAGTGTCGGGACAGGGGCGACCCAGTACTTC. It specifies CASSVGTGATQYF.

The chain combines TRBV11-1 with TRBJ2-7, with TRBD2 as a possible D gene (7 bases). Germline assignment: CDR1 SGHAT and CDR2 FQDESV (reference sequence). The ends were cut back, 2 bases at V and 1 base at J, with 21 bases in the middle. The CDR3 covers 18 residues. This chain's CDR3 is CASSLPRRTGTTSYEQYF. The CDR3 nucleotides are TGTGCCAGCAGCTTACCCCGAAGAACAGGGACTACTTCCTACGAGCAGTACTTC.

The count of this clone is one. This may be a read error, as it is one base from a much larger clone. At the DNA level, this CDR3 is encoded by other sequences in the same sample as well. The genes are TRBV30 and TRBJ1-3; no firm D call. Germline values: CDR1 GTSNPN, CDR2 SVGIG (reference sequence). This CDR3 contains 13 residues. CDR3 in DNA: TGCGCCTGGCACATATTCTCTGGAAACACCATATATTTT. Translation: CAWHIFSGNTIYF.

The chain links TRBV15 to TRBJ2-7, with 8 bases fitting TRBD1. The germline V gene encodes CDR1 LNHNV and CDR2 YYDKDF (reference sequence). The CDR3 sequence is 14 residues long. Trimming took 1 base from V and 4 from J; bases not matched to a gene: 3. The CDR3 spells CATSRGGTGYEQYF. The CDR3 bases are TGTGCCACCAGCAGAGGGGGGACAGGTTACGAGCAGTACTTC.

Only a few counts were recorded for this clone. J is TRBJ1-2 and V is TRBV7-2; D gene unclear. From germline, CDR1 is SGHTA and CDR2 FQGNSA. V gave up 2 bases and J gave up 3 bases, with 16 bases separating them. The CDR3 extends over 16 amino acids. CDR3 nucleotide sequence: TGTGCCAGCAGCTTACGGTACCGCGGGAGCGACTATGGCTACACCTTC. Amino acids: CASSLRYRGSDYGYTF. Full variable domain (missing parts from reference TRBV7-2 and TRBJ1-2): GAGVSQSPSNKVTEKGKDVELRCDPISGHTALYWYRQSLGQGLEFLIYFQGNSAPDKSGLPSDRFSAERTGGSVSTLTIQRTQQEDSAVYLCASSLRYRGSDYGYTFGSGTRLTVV.